Listed here are 10 T cell receptor beta chains from one sample, sequenced in a study of T cells in Graves' hyperthyroidism and ophthalmopathy. Researchers amplified the TCR beta CDR3 regions from RNA transcripts. Initially, a first-round RT-PCR of the TCR CDR3 employed the HTBI primer set. Using its own MiXCR run on the multiplex PCR reads, TCRdb lists one record per CDR3 protein. The sample includes about 360,000 distinct CDR3 sequences, 15% to 19% seen only once; the top ten take about a quarter. The sample consisted of blood. Receptor source: a woman aged 18-29 years with Graves' hyperthyroidism that later progressed to Graves' ophthalmopathy.

The rearrangement uses TRBV27 and TRBJ2-1; D call uncertain. Trimming took off 0 bases at V and 4 bases at J, with 4 bases between the two ends. In germline, CDR1 is MNHEY, CDR2 SMNVEV (reference sequence). This CDR3 region has 13 residues. In nucleotides, the CDR3 is TGTGCCAGCAGTTTATCGGATTACAATGAGCAGTTCTTC. This gives the protein CASSLSDYNEQFF.

This clonotype was found many times. This chain links TRBV12-3 or TRBV12-4 with TRBJ2-7; 7 nucleotides align to TRBD2. The CDR3 totals 15 residues. Trimming took 7 bases from V and 2 from J; bases not matched to a gene: 11. The CDR3 nucleotides are TGTGCCAGCACCCCAACGGGGGGACTTCCCTACGAGCAGTACTTC. It specifies CASTPTGGLPYEQYF.

This clonotype was seen ten or more times. The chain uses TRBV27 and TRBJ2-7; 9 bases fit TRBD2. Trimming at V came to 5 bases and at J to 2 bases, leaving 10 bases not matched to a gene. The CDR3 covers 16 residues. The germline gives CDR1 MNHEY, CDR2 SMNVEV (reference sequence). The CDR3 DNA follows: TGTGCCAGCAGTCTCGTAGCGGGAGACACACCCTACGAGCAGTACTTC. Amino acids: CASSLVAGDTPYEQYF.

This clonotype was detected ten times or more. This chain connects TRBV11-2 to TRBJ2-2; no firm D call. The CDR3 extends over 15 amino acids. Trimming took off 1 base at V and 6 bases at J, with 12 bases between the two ends. CDR1 is SGHAT and CDR2 is FQNNGV in the germline V gene. For the CDR3, the DNA is TGTGCCAGCAGCTTAGGAGGTCAGGCCTCCGGGGAGCTGTTTTTT. Amino acids: CASSLGGQASGELFF.

This clonotype was counted ten times or more. This chain uses TRBV11-3 with TRBJ2-7; D is possibly TRBD2 (6 bases). Germline V gene data show CDR1 as SGHNT and CDR2 as YENEEA. With 1 base removed from V and 5 bases from J, the gap between germline ends came to 18 bases. CDR3 size: 16 residues. DNA of the CDR3: TGTGCCAGCAGCTTAGGTACGGGGACTGATGGCGACGAGCAGTACTTC. It specifies CASSLGTGTDGDEQYF. The full variable domain, in which reference TRBV11-3 and TRBJ2-7 provide the parts outside the CDR3, is EAGVVQSPRYKIIEKKQPVAFWCNPISGHNTLYWYLQNLGQGPELLIRYENEEAVDDSQLPKDRFSAERLKGVDSTLKIQPAELGDSAVYLCASSLGTGTDGDEQYFGPGTRLTVT.

This clonotype was observed many times. The V call is TRBV20-1, the J call TRBJ1-1; D unclear. V lost 5 bases and J 1 base, leaving 11 bases between the germline ends. From germline, CDR1 is DFQATT and CDR2 SNEGSKA (reference sequence). This CDR3 has 13 amino acids. The CDR3, as DNA: TGCAGTGCTCTCCGGGCCCAGAACACTGAAGCTTTCTTT. Its translation is CSALRAQNTEAFF.

This clonotype was counted ten times or more. The CDR3 DNA reads TGTGCCAGCAGCAGAGGGGGACAGCTCCAAGAGACCCAGTACTTC. Its protein product is CASSRGGQLQETQYF. The chain has TRBV25-1 and TRBJ2-5; TRBD1 aligns across 7 bases. CDR3 length: 15 residues. Germline CDR1 and CDR2: MGHDK and SYGVNS. J was trimmed by 1 base and V by 6 bases; bases with no gene match: 8. Together with reference TRBV25-1 and TRBJ2-5, the CDR3 gives the full variable domain: EADIYQTPRYLVIGTGKKITLECSQTMGHDKMYWYQQDPGMELHLIHYSYGVNSTEKGDLSSESTVSRIRTEHFPLTLESARPSHTSQYLCASSRGGQLQETQYFGPGTRLLVL.

Many counts were recorded for this clonotype. V is TRBV30 and J is TRBJ1-5; D is unclear. The CDR3 extends over 13 amino acids. Trimming took off 0 bases at V and 7 bases at J, with 10 bases between the two ends. CDR1 is GTSNPN, CDR2 SVGIG, per germline (reference sequence). The CDR3 region is CAWSVGVRQPQHF. CDR3 coding DNA: TGTGCCTGGAGTGTTGGGGTAAGACAGCCCCAGCATTTT.

This clonotype was detected ten times or more. This chain joins TRBV7-3 and TRBJ2-1, with D perhaps given as TRBD1 or TRBD2 (5 bases each). The germline V gene encodes CDR1 SGHTA and CDR2 FQGTGA. V was shortened by 5 bases and J by 8 bases, with 13 bases between the two germline ends. CDR3 size: 13 residues. This CDR3 reads CASSQEGQDEQFF. CDR3 nucleotides: TGTGCCAGCAGCCAAGAGGGGCAGGATGAGCAGTTCTTC.

This clonotype was observed once. A read error is possible here, since a much larger clone lies one base away. This rearrangement joins TRBV24-1 to TRBJ2-1; D is uncertain. The CDR3 has 15 residues. Looked up from germline, CDR1 is KGHDR and CDR2 is SFDVKD. V lost 4 bases and J lost 8, with 17 bases in between. The CDR3 loop reads CATSDPAVRADEQFF. The CDR3 DNA is TGTGCCACCAGTGACCCGGCGGTCCGGGCCGATGAGCAGTTCTTC.